The 10 T cell receptor beta chains listed next were all sequenced from one sample in a study of cytomegalovirus exposure and HLA in healthy donors. Researchers ran the PCR with 60 Vbeta and 13 Jbeta primers. Measured with immunoSEQ multiplex PCR; TCRdb has only the in-frame clones, and not every one. Among about 160,000 clones listed, around 84% were seen once. Sequenced sample: PBMCs. Receptors were obtained from a boy younger than 10 in good health and CMV-seronegative.

J is TRBJ2-1 and V is TRBV7-9; D may be TRBD2 (6 bases). The CDR3 has 13 amino acids. In germline, CDR1 is SEHNR, CDR2 FQNEAQ (reference sequence). V was pared by 5 bases and J by 8 bases, with 13 bases between. CDR3: CASSGTGVDEQFF. The CDR3 DNA sequence: TGTGCCAGCAGCGGGACTGGGGTCGATGAGCAGTTCTTC.

This chain connects TRBV11-3 to TRBJ2-3; tentative D call: TRBD1 (6 bases). Trimming removed 1 base from V and 1 base from J, with 6 bases in between. This CDR3 region has 14 residues. Germline V gene data show CDR1 as SGHNT and CDR2 as YENEEA. CDR3: CASSLGTGTDTQYF. CDR3 DNA: TGTGCCAGCAGCTTAGGGACAGGCACAGATACGCAGTATTTT.

A few counts support this clone. This rearrangement joins TRBV30 to TRBJ2-5; D might be TRBD2 (7 bases). The CDR3 totals 12 residues. Germline CDR1 is GTSNPN and CDR2 is SVGIG (reference sequence). With 5 bases removed from V and 10 bases from J, the gap between germline ends came to 17 bases. The CDR3 here is CAWGQRDRDQYF. The CDR3 DNA reads TGTGCCTGGGGACAGCGGGATAGGGACCAGTACTTC.

DNA for the CDR3: TGTGCCACCGACAGGGGGGGTACGGATACGCAGTATTTT. This encodes CATDRGGTDTQYF. This rearrangement joins TRBV27 to TRBJ2-3, with 9 bases that match TRBD1. V lost 10 bases and J lost 6; bases outside the gene matches: 8. There are 13 residues in the CDR3. Germline V lookup: CDR1 MNHEY, CDR2 SMNVEV (reference sequence).

This chain connects TRBV9 to TRBJ2-5, with D possibly being TRBD1 (6 bases). The V gene lost 4 bases and the J gene lost 5 bases, with 15 bases spanning the gap. CDR1 is SGDLS and CDR2 is YYNGEE in the germline V gene. CDR3 size: 14 residues. The CDR3 DNA is TGTGCCAGCAGCTCAGGGGATTTAGGTGAGACCCAGTACTTC. As protein: CASSSGDLGETQYF. The variable domain in full, completed from reference TRBV9 and TRBJ2-5, reads DSGVTQTPKHLITATGQRVTLRCSPRSGDLSVYWYQQSLDQGLQFLIQYYNGEERAKGNILERFSAQQFPDLHSELNLSSLELGDSALYFCASSSGDLGETQYFGPGTRLLVL.

The J gene is TRBJ2-1, the V gene TRBV13, with 8 bases fitting TRBD1. With V trimmed by 1 base and J by 4 bases, 3 bases remained unmatched. Germline lookup yields CDR1 PRHDT and CDR2 FYEKMQ (reference sequence). The CDR3 loop spans 15 amino acids. The CDR3 DNA follows: TGTGCCAGCAGCTTAGCAGGGGGCTCATACAATGAGCAGTTCTTC. Translated: CASSLAGGSYNEQFF.

The chain is built from TRBV4-2 and TRBJ2-3; D may be TRBD2 (6 bases). Trimming removed 0 bases at V and 0 bases at J, with 7 bases between. CDR1 is LGHNA, CDR2 YNFKEQ, per germline. The CDR3 is 15 residues long. The CDR3 loop is CASSQDGTSTDTQYF. CDR3 nucleotide sequence: TGTGCCAGCAGCCAAGATGGGACTAGCACAGATACGCAGTATTTT.

The chain is built from TRBV28 and TRBJ1-1; D is possibly TRBD1 (6 bases). CDR1 is MDHEN, CDR2 SYDVKM, per germline. V was clipped by 3 bases and J by 5 bases, with 13 bases between them. The CDR3 is 14 amino acids. CDR3 loop: CASSFQTRGTEAFF. DNA for the CDR3: TGTGCCAGCAGTTTTCAAACAAGGGGGACTGAAGCTTTCTTT. Together with reference TRBV28 and TRBJ1-1, the CDR3 gives the full variable domain: DVKVTQSSRYLVKRTGEKVFLECVQDMDHENMFWYRQDPGLGLRLIYFSYDVKMKEKGDIPEGYSVSREKKERFSLILESASTNQTSMYLCASSFQTRGTEAFFGQGTRLTVV.

V gene TRBV19 combines with J gene TRBJ1-5; D might be TRBD1 (5 bases). The CDR3 extends over 15 amino acids. Trimming took 8 bases from V and 0 from J, leaving 14 bases between them. Germline V gives CDR1 LNHDA, CDR2 SQIVND (reference sequence). Here the CDR3 DNA reads TGTGCCAGTGATTTAGACGGACATAGCAATCAGCCCCAGCATTTT. Residues: CASDLDGHSNQPQHF.

The rearrangement joins TRBV28 to TRBJ1-1, with D maybe TRBD1 (6 bases). The CDR3 spans 15 residues. Between the trimmed V and J ends, which lost 4 bases and 6 bases, there was a span of 18 bases. Germline-derived CDR1 and CDR2 are MDHEN and SYDVKM. DNA of the CDR3: TGTGCCAGCAGTTCAACGAACAGGGTAGAGGCTGAAGCTTTCTTT. Amino acid sequence: CASSSTNRVEAEAFF.